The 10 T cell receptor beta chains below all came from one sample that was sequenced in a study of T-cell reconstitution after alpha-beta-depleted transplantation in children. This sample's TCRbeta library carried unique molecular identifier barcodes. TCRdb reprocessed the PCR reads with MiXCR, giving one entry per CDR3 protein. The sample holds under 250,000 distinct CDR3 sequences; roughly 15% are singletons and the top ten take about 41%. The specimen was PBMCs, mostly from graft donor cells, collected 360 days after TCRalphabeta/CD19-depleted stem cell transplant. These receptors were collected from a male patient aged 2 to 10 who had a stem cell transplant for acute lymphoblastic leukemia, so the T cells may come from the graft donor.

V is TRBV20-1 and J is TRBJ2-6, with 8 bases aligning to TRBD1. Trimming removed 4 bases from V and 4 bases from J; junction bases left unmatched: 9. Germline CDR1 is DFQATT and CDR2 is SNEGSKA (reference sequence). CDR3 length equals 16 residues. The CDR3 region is CSANRQGISGANVLTF. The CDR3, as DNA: TGCAGTGCTAACCGACAGGGGATCTCGGGGGCCAACGTCCTGACTTTC.

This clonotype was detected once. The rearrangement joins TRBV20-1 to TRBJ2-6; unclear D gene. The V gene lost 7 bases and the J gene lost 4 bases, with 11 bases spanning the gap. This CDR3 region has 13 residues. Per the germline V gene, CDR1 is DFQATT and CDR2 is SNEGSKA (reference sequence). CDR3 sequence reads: CSGKLQGANVLTF. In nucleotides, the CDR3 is TGCAGTGGAAAACTACAAGGGGCCAACGTCCTGACTTTC.

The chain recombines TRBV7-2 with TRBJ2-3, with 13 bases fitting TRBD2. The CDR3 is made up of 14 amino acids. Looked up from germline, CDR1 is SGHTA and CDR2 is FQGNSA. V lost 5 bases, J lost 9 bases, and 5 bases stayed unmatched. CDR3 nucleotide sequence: TGTGCCAGCAGCACTCGACTAGCGGGGGGAACGCAGTATTTT. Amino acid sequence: CASSTRLAGGTQYF.

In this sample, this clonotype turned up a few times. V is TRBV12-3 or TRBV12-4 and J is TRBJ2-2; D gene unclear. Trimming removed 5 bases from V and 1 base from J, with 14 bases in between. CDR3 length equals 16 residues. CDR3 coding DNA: TGTGCCAGCAGTACCCACTCGCTCCTGAACACCGGGGAGCTGTTTTTT. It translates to CASSTHSLLNTGELFF.

The CDR3 DNA is TGTGCCAGCAGCAGACTAGCGGGGGCAGAGACCCAGTACTTC. It encodes CASSRLAGAETQYF. The chain is built from TRBV21-1 and TRBJ2-5; TRBD2, as called in the table, went unchecked against the DNA. TRBV21-1 is flagged as a pseudogene. The CDR3 is 14 residues long.

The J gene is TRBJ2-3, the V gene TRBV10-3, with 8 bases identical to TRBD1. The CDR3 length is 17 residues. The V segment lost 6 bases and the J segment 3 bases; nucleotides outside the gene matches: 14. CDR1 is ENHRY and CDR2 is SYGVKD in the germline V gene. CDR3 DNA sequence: TGTGCCATCAGGGGCCCCCGGACAGGGATGAGGACAGATACGCAGTATTTT. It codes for CAIRGPRTGMRTDTQYF.

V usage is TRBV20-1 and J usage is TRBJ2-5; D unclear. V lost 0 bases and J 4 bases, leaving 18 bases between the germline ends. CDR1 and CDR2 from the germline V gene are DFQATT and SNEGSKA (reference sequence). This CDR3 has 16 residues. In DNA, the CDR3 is TGCAGTGCTAGAGAAAACGGTAGCCCCAAGGGAGAGACCCAGTACTTC. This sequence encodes CSARENGSPKGETQYF.

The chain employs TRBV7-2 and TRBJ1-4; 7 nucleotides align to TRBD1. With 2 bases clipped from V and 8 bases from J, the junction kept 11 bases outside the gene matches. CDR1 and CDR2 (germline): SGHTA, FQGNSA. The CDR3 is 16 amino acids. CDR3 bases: TGTGCCAGCAGCTTAATTCGGACAGGTGTTGGAGAAAAACTGTTTTTT. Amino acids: CASSLIRTGVGEKLFF.

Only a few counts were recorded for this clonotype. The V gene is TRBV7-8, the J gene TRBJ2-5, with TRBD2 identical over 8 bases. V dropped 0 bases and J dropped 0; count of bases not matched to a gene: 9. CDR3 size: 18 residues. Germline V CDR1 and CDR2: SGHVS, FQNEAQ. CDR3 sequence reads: CASSLAWFPGGDQETQYF. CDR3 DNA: TGTGCCAGCAGCTTAGCCTGGTTCCCCGGGGGGGACCAAGAGACCCAGTACTTC.

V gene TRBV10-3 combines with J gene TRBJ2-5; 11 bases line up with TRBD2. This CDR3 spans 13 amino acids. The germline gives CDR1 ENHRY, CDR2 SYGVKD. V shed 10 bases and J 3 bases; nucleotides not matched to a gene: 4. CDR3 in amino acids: CATLAGGEETQYF. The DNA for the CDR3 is TGTGCCACCCTAGCGGGGGGAGAAGAGACCCAGTACTTC.